This entry lists 29 T cell receptor beta chains sequenced from one sample in a study of T cells in Graves' hyperthyroidism and ophthalmopathy (dated 2019 in TCRdb). Library preparation was by multiplex PCR. The instrument given in TCRdb is Illumina HiSeq 2000. The TCR beta CDR3 regions were amplified from RNA transcripts. For the first round of RT-PCR on the TCR CDR3, the HTBI primer set was used together with the Qiagen OneStep RT-PCR kit. TCRdb cleaned the public reads at Q25 with fastp, built clones with MiXCR and kept in-frame beta chains. Entries that share a CDR3 protein sequence are merged under the most common genes and DNA. The sample table contains 490,000 or so distinct CDR3 sequences; only one count was recorded for nearly 20% of them. Clones ranked in the top ten supply roughly 47% of the sample. What was sequenced was blood. All receptors come from a man aged 40-49 years with Graves' ophthalmopathy.

This clonotype showed up many times. CDR3 in amino acids: CASSAPGQGDTEAFF. In DNA form, the CDR3 reads TGTGCCAGCAGCGCGCCGGGACAGGGGGACACTGAAGCTTTCTTT. V is TRBV9 and J is TRBJ1-1, with 11 bases fitting TRBD1. V lost 3 bases and J lost 3; bases outside the gene matches: 4. This CDR3 is 15 amino acids long. Germline CDR1 and CDR2: SGDLS and YYNGEE.

There are many counts of this clonotype. J is TRBJ2-1 and V is TRBV7-6; TRBD2 agrees at 9 bases. CDR3 length: 15 amino acids. With 5 bases clipped from V and 4 bases from J, the junction kept 6 bases outside the gene matches. Germline-derived CDR1 and CDR2 are SGHVS and FNYEAQ. The CDR3 nucleotides are TGTGCCAGCAGCGCTGGTAGCGGGGGTTACAATGAGCAGTTCTTC. As protein: CASSAGSGGYNEQFF.

The chain recombines TRBV9 with TRBJ2-3, with D possibly being TRBD1 or TRBD2 (6 bases each). The CDR3 contains 15 residues. Germline CDR1 SGDLS, CDR2 YYNGEE. V was cut by 4 bases and J by 6 bases, with 18 bases left in between. The CDR3, as DNA: TGTGCCAGCAGCAAGGACGGGGGCATTAGGGATACGCAGTATTTT. It specifies CASSKDGGIRDTQYF.

This rearrangement joins TRBV7-9 to TRBJ2-2, with TRBD2 matching over 7 bases. The CDR3 runs 17 residues. Germline CDR1 SEHNR, CDR2 FQNEAQ (reference sequence). V lost 5 bases to trimming and J lost 6 bases; unmatched junction nucleotides: 15. The CDR3 sequence: CASSILPGRGVPGELFF. CDR3 nucleotide sequence: TGTGCCAGCAGCATACTCCCGGGACGGGGGGTCCCCGGGGAGCTGTTTTTT.

The rearrangement uses TRBV3-1 and TRBJ2-7; 11 positions agree with TRBD2. Per germline, CDR1 LGHDT and CDR2 YNNKEL (reference sequence). V shed 3 bases and J 0 bases; nucleotides not matched to a gene: 7. The CDR3 sequence is 17 residues long. The CDR3 region is CASSHRSTSGNSYEQYF. The CDR3 nucleotides read TGTGCCAGCAGCCATAGGTCGACTAGCGGGAACTCCTACGAGCAGTACTTC.

This clonotype was detected many times. J is TRBJ2-5 and V is TRBV6-6; weak D call: TRBD2 (5 bases). The length of the CDR3 is 13 residues. Germline-derived CDR1 and CDR2 are MNHNY and SVGAGI (reference sequence). The V and J ends lost 4 bases and 0 bases respectively, with 6 bases between them. CDR3 nucleotides: TGTGCCAGCAGTTGGGAGTACCAAGAGACCCAGTACTTC. Protein sequence: CASSWEYQETQYF.

This clonotype was observed many times. The chain recombines TRBV28 with TRBJ2-7, with D tentatively TRBD1 (6 bases). CDR3 length equals 14 residues. Germline V gene sequence: CDR1 MDHEN, CDR2 SYDVKM. V shed 5 bases and J shed 2 bases, with 13 bases lying between them. CDR3 bases: TGTGCCAGCAGTCTGTACAGGGTCCCCTACGAGCAGTACTTC. Residues: CASSLYRVPYEQYF.

This clonotype appeared a single time. V and J are TRBV5-1 and TRBJ2-7, with D possibly matching TRBD1 (6 bases). V was trimmed by 4 bases and J by 5 bases, leaving 10 bases between them. Per the germline V gene, CDR1 is SGHRS and CDR2 is YFSETQ. The CDR3 contains 12 residues. CDR3 in amino acids: CASSRNRDEQYF. DNA for the CDR3: TGCGCCAGCAGCCGAAACAGGGACGAGCAGTACTTC.

This clonotype has a count of ten or more. This chain connects TRBV27 to TRBJ1-1, with 7 nucleotides matching TRBD1. The CDR3 totals 14 residues. From germline, CDR1 is MNHEY and CDR2 SMNVEV (reference sequence). V was clipped by 6 bases and J by 1 base; unmatched bases: 5. The CDR3 loop is CASSNRGGNTEAFF. In DNA, the CDR3 is TGTGCCAGCAGCAACAGGGGAGGGAACACTGAAGCTTTCTTT.

Regarding this clonotype: Being one base from a much bigger clone, this may be a read error. This chain links TRBV5-1 with TRBJ2-7; D uncertain. V was trimmed by 6 bases and J by 0 bases, leaving 13 bases between them. There are 14 residues in the CDR3. Germline assignment: CDR1 SGHRS and CDR2 YFSETQ. The CDR3 loop reads CASNQERSSYEQYF. The CDR3 DNA reads as TGCGCCAGCAACCAAGAGAGGAGCTCCTACGAGCAGTACTTC.

On this clonotype itself: The junction departs from germline at one end; a sequencing error may be responsible. The V call is TRBV7-9, the J call TRBJ1-2, with D uncertain. This CDR3 has 13 amino acids. CDR1 and CDR2 (germline): SEHNR, FQNEAQ (reference sequence). This chain's CDR3 is CASSSPSKTGYTF. CDR3 sequence (DNA): TGCGCCAGCAGCTCCCCCAGCAAAACTGGCTACACCTTC.

This clonotype appeared many times. A junction end diverges from the germline sequence, so it may reflect a read error. This chain links TRBV5-1 with TRBJ2-5; maybe TRBD2 (5 bases). CDR3 length: 13 amino acids. Germline V lookup: CDR1 SGHRS, CDR2 YFSETQ. The CDR3 DNA follows: TGTGCCAGCAGTCTGGACTCGCAAGAGACCCAGTACTTC. Residues: CASSLDSQETQYF.

This chain uses TRBV6-5 with TRBJ2-3; D possibly matches TRBD1 or TRBD2 (5 bases each). CDR1 and CDR2 (germline): MNHEY, SVGAGI. V lost 4 bases and J lost 6, with 14 bases in between. The CDR3 covers 14 residues. The CDR3 loop reads CASSSRGAVDTQYF. The CDR3 DNA follows: TGTGCCAGCAGTTCTAGAGGGGCGGTTGATACGCAGTATTTT.

The chain combines TRBV24-1 with TRBJ2-2; D may be TRBD1 (6 bases). The CDR3 loop spans 15 amino acids. Trimming cost V 1 base and J 4 bases, with 9 bases left between them. The germline V gene encodes CDR1 KGHDR and CDR2 SFDVKD. The CDR3 loop is CATSDFSGVTGELFF. CDR3 bases: TGTGCCACCAGTGATTTTTCAGGGGTCACCGGGGAGCTGTTTTTT.

The table lists this clonotype with many counts. The rearrangement uses TRBV11-2 and TRBJ2-1; a weak D match, TRBD1 (5 bases). V lost 6 bases to trimming and J lost 4 bases, with 10 bases between them. Germline CDR1 is SGHAT and CDR2 is FQNNGV. CDR3 size: 13 residues. The CDR3 DNA follows: TGTGCCAGCAGATTCGACAGTTACAATGAGCAGTTCTTC. It is translated as CASRFDSYNEQFF.

V and J are TRBV27 and TRBJ1-1; D is perhaps TRBD1 (6 bases). The CDR3 extends over 16 amino acids. V gave up 0 bases and J gave up 5 bases, with 16 bases separating them. CDR1 and CDR2 (germline): MNHEY, SMNVEV (reference sequence). CDR3 DNA: TGTGCCAGCAGTTTATCCGGATTGGGGGGGCAGACTGAAGCTTTCTTT. It codes for CASSLSGLGGQTEAFF.

The rearrangement uses TRBV27 and TRBJ2-2, with 13 nucleotides matching TRBD2. The V segment lost 3 bases and the J segment 0 bases; nucleotides outside the gene matches: 7. CDR3 length: 19 residues. In germline, CDR1 is MNHEY, CDR2 SMNVEV (reference sequence). The CDR3 coding sequence is TGTGCCAGCAGTTTGAGGACTAGCGGGGGTTTCGCGAACACCGGGGAGCTGTTTTTT. Protein: CASSLRTSGGFANTGELFF.

This clonotype was recorded many times. The DNA of the CDR3 is TGCAGTGCGGGGGAAGTAGGACTATCCTACGAGCAGTACTTC. This gives the protein CSAGEVGLSYEQYF. The chain is built from TRBV20-1 and TRBJ2-7, with D possibly matching TRBD2 (6 bases). Germline V gene sequence: CDR1 DFQATT, CDR2 SNEGSKA (reference sequence). Trimming removed 6 bases from V and 1 base from J, with 16 bases in between. The CDR3 is 14 amino acids.

This clonotype was found many times. The chain uses TRBV28 and TRBJ2-5, with D perhaps matching TRBD2 (5 bases). Germline lookup yields CDR1 MDHEN and CDR2 SYDVKM. V lost 2 bases and J lost 4, with 14 bases in between. The CDR3 has 15 amino acids. CDR3 coding DNA: TGTGCCAGCAGTTTAGTGCCGGGAAGTTTAGAGACCCAGTACTTC. Translated, it gives CASSLVPGSLETQYF.

CDR3 residues: CASSYGVGYEQYF. The CDR3 DNA follows: TGTGCCAGCAGTTATGGTGTAGGGTACGAGCAGTACTTC. V and J are TRBV6-2 or TRBV6-3 and TRBJ2-7, with D uncertain. Trimming pared 3 bases from V and 4 bases from J, leaving 10 bases between. The CDR3 is made up of 13 amino acids. Germline CDR1 MNHEY, CDR2 SVGEGT.

This clonotype was seen repeatedly, ten times or more. The CDR3 DNA is TGTGCCAGCAGCCTCCACCCCGGACTCCCGGACACCGGGGAGCTGTTTTTT. It encodes CASSLHPGLPDTGELFF. The chain employs TRBV11-2 and TRBJ2-2; possible D gene TRBD2, 5 bases. Trimming removed 5 bases from V and 3 bases from J, with 19 bases in between. CDR3 length equals 17 residues. From germline, CDR1 is SGHAT and CDR2 FQNNGV.

The chain couples TRBV12-3 or TRBV12-4 to TRBJ2-1; no reliable D call. V lost 3 bases and J lost 6, with 12 bases in between. The CDR3 is made up of 14 amino acids. CDR3 nucleotide sequence: TGTGCCAGCAGTTTGACGTCCGCCGCCAATGAGCAGTTCTTC. It translates to CASSLTSAANEQFF.

The V and J genes are TRBV18 and TRBJ1-3, with D uncertain. CDR1 is KGHSH and CDR2 is LQKENI in the germline V gene. This CDR3 spans 14 amino acids. V gave up 4 bases and J gave up 3 bases, with 10 bases separating them. The CDR3 DNA follows: TGTGCCAGCTCACAGTTCGACGGTGGAAACACCATATATTTT. Its translation is CASSQFDGGNTIYF.

The CDR3 sequence is CASSRDRGLADTQYF. The DNA of the CDR3 is TGTGCCAGCAGCCGCGACAGGGGGCTTGCAGATACGCAGTATTTT. The gene calls are TRBV9 and TRBJ2-3, with TRBD1 matching over 10 bases. Germline CDR1 reads SGDLS; CDR2 reads YYNGEE. With 4 bases clipped from V and 4 bases from J, the junction kept 6 bases outside the gene matches. This CDR3 is built from 15 residues.

CDR3 DNA sequence: TGTGCCAGCAGTAGGGACAGCGGGGCCACCGGAGTCACTGAAGCTTTCTTT. Its protein is CASSRDSGATGVTEAFF. The chain links TRBV27 to TRBJ1-1; 7 nucleotides line up with TRBD1. Germline V lookup: CDR1 MNHEY, CDR2 SMNVEV (reference sequence). The CDR3 is made up of 17 amino acids. The junction had 16 bases not matched to a gene; V was cut back by 5 bases and J by 4 bases.

This clonotype appeared many times. This chain connects TRBV28 to TRBJ2-1, with D perhaps matching TRBD2 (6 bases). The V end lost 6 bases, the J end lost 6 bases, and 27 bases lay between the germline ends. Germline V CDR1 and CDR2: MDHEN, SYDVKM. There are 18 residues in the CDR3. CDR3 sequence (DNA): TGTGCCAGCAGCTTTCCCGGCGTCGGGAGCCACCCAGCCAATGAGCAGTTCTTC. Its translation is CASSFPGVGSHPANEQFF. Based on the CDR3 plus reference TRBV28 and TRBJ2-1, the full variable domain is DVKVTQSSRYLVKRTGEKVFLECVQDMDHENMFWYRQDPGLGLRLIYFSYDVKMKEKGDIPEGYSVSREKKERFSLILESASTNQTSMYLCASSFPGVGSHPANEQFFGPGTRLTVL.

This clonotype was observed at least ten times. This sequence joins TRBV2 and TRBJ2-7; 7 bases map to TRBD2. CDR1 and CDR2 (germline): SNHLY, FYNNEI. The CDR3 is 13 residues long. The trim removed 3 bases at V and 7 bases at J, leaving 6 bases unmatched. Written as DNA, the CDR3 is TGTGCCAGCAGTGATCTTCTAGCGGAGGAGCAGTACTTC. It is translated as CASSDLLAEEQYF.

This clonotype has ten or more counts. Germline and junction disagree at one end, which may indicate a read error. The DNA of the CDR3 is TGTGCCAGCAGTCTAGCGGGGGGGCAAGAGACCCAGTACTTC. Translated, it gives CASSLAGGQETQYF. The chain links TRBV5-1 to TRBJ2-5, with 12 nucleotides matching TRBD2. The CDR3 spans 14 residues. CDR1 and CDR2 from the germline V gene are SGHRS and YFSETQ.

This clonotype was seen more than once but under ten times. The CDR3 protein is CSARDRDRAVGNQPQHF. In DNA form, the CDR3 reads TGCAGTGCTAGAGATCGGGACAGGGCCGTGGGCAATCAGCCCCAGCATTTT. The chain joins TRBV20-1 to TRBJ1-5; 9 bases are a match to TRBD1. Trimming removed 0 bases from V and 2 bases from J; junction bases left unmatched: 8. Germline values: CDR1 DFQATT, CDR2 SNEGSKA (reference sequence). The CDR3 consists of 17 residues.